This T cell receptor beta chain was recorded in a study of PD-1 blockade in classical Hodgkin lymphoma. Sequencing was performed with immunoSEQ multiplex PCR; in TCRdb, only in-frame clones are kept and a portion is missing. The data contain tens of thousands of clones, about 89% of them seen just once; the ten biggest clones take up around 20%. Autologous stem cell transplantation was followed by relapse in every patient, and brentuximab vedotin exposure varied. Trimming took off 2 bases at V and 3 bases at J, with 8 bases between the two ends. This CDR3 has 13 amino acids. CDR1 MGHRA and CDR2 YSYEKL come from the germline V gene.

The TCR originated in a human donor with classical Hodgkin lymphoma. The chain carries TRBV4-1 and TRBJ2-7, with D hard to call. This sample comprised peripheral blood mononuclear cells (PBMCs), obtained at baseline. CDR3 amino acids: CASSQNQYYEQYF. The DNA of the CDR3 is TGCGCCAGCAGCCAAAACCAGTACTACGAGCAGTACTTC.